These 7 T cell receptor beta chains came from one sample sequenced in a study of blood T cell repertoires in COVID-19. Sequenced by immunoSEQ multiplex PCR; TCRdb stores in-frame clones only, minus some. The sample consists of some 220,000 clones, around 86% of them appearing once. The sequencing input was PBMCs or T cells enriched from blood (not recorded which). These receptors were collected from a woman between 35 and 50 years old with acute COVID-19.

The chain combines TRBV19 with TRBJ2-7; D possibly corresponds to TRBD1 (5 bases). Trimming shortened V by 6 bases and J by 3 bases, and 18 bases separated the two germline ends. Germline-derived CDR1 and CDR2 are LNHDA and SQIVND (reference sequence). This CDR3 region has 15 residues. The CDR3 spells CASSRSLQGDYEQYV. In DNA form, the CDR3 reads TGTGCCAGTAGCAGGTCGTTGCAGGGTGACTACGAGCAGTACGTC.

The chain couples TRBV18 to TRBJ1-1; 7 nucleotides line up with TRBD1. From germline, CDR1 is KGHSH and CDR2 LQKENI. The trim removed 3 bases at V and 4 bases at J, leaving 2 bases unmatched. The CDR3 has 13 residues. CDR3 residues: CASSPAGGTEAFF. CDR3 sequence (DNA): TGTGCCAGCTCACCCGCAGGGGGCACTGAAGCTTTCTTT.

CDR3 residues: CASSVGGPTYNEQFF. The CDR3 DNA sequence: TGTGCCAGCAGCGTAGGGGGGCCAACATACAATGAGCAGTTCTTC. The chain uses TRBV9 and TRBJ2-1, with D tentatively TRBD1 (6 bases). Trimming stripped 0 bases from V and 4 bases from J, with 11 bases between. The CDR3 length is 15 residues. Germline V gene lookup returns CDR1 SGDLS and CDR2 YYNGEE.

The chain links TRBV13 to TRBJ1-5; D is perhaps TRBD1 (5 bases). V shed 5 bases and J shed 4 bases, with 12 bases lying between them. This CDR3 contains 14 residues. The germline CDR1 and CDR2 sequences are PRHDT and FYEKMQ (reference sequence). Here the CDR3 reads CASSTRRGNQPQHF. The CDR3 DNA sequence: TGTGCCAGCAGCACAAGGCGGGGGAATCAGCCCCAGCATTTT.

The chain has TRBV7-9 and TRBJ1-2, with D uncertain. The V end was cut by 5 bases, the J end by 5 bases, with 12 bases between. The germline gives CDR1 SEHNR, CDR2 FQNEAQ (reference sequence). CDR3 length: 13 residues. The CDR3: CASSQSEKYGYTF. The CDR3 nucleotides read TGTGCCAGCAGCCAGAGCGAGAAATATGGCTACACCTTC.

A single count supports this clone. V is TRBV19 and J is TRBJ1-3; the D gene is possibly TRBD1 (6 bases). V lost 6 bases and J 7 bases, leaving 16 bases between the germline ends. This CDR3 contains 14 residues. The V gene's germline CDR1 is LNHDA and CDR2 SQIVND (reference sequence). CDR3: CASRSQGGRNTIYF. CDR3 bases: TGTGCCAGTAGGTCACAGGGCGGACGGAACACCATATATTTT.

The genes are TRBV9 and TRBJ1-1, with 8 bases lining up with TRBD1. After removal of 0 bases from V and 2 bases from J, the junction contained 3 bases not matched to a gene. Germline CDR1 reads SGDLS; CDR2 reads YYNGEE. The CDR3 has 15 amino acids. The CDR3 sequence is CASSVGDRINTEAFF. CDR3 coding DNA: TGTGCCAGCAGCGTAGGGGACAGGATAAACACTGAAGCTTTCTTT. Variable domain in full (rest from reference TRBV9 and TRBJ1-1): DSGVTQTPKHLITATGQRVTLRCSPRSGDLSVYWYQQSLDQGLQFLIQYYNGEERAKGNILERFSAQQFPDLHSELNLSSLELGDSALYFCASSVGDRINTEAFFGQGTRLTVV.